The source of this TCR beta chain is a study of blood T cells in healthy people across ages (dated by TCRdb to between 2015 and 2017). The study in broad terms: In model experiments, template switching captured roughly one uniquely barcoded TCR beta cDNA molecule for every two T cells. To track age-related changes in TCR beta repertoire diversity, the study relied on deep sequencing normalized with unique cDNA molecular identifiers. Donors were grouped into four age groups: young (average 16 years), middle-aged (about 38), aged (around 66) and long-lived (about 90). For two donors (one aged 18 to 30 and one aged 80 or older), the study analyzed two additional independent replicas of 1 million unique cDNA reads from the same blood draw.

Points the paper makes about the study in general: Because profiling used bulk unsorted PBMCs, naive and antigen-experienced compartments could not be compared conclusively. As age increased, observed TCR beta diversity per million T cells dropped in a roughly linear way, and a significant reduction was already evident by age around 41. Estimates of total diversity based on one million sequenced T cells were regarded as lower bounds and as underestimates. There was a strong correlation between observed TCR beta diversity and the percentage of naive T cells measured by flow cytometry. Compared with the aged group, the long-lived group had more naive CD4+ T cells, fewer expanded clones and increased TCR diversity, a pattern suggesting age selection. Because donor CMV infection status was unknown, age-related changes in expanded clonotypes were potentially confounded.

The library was made by 5' RACE. TCRdb records Illumina HiSeq 2500 as the sequencer. A second 7 to 11 cycle PCR used a sample-barcoded 5' primer and a J-beta primer mix. A unique molecular identifier was introduced onto each TCR beta cDNA molecule by a template-switch 5' adaptor carrying 12 random nucleotides. Each sample yielded at least 2.5 million CDR3-containing paired-end reads. The Mint cDNA synthesis kit, primed by a TRBC-specific oligonucleotide, was used to synthesize first-strand cDNA from all RNA. All cDNA was treated with uracil-DNA glycosylase and then went through a first 18-cycle PCR with the universal primers M1SS and BC2_uni_R. Per the authors' processing: Normalization of each sample was performed by random selection of 1 million high-quality reads, each carrying a distinct molecular identifier. Reads sharing molecular identifiers were discarded rather than binned into consensus sequences. MiTCR, run with a Q25 quality threshold and the strictest error-elimination algorithm, handled CDR3 identification, clonotype clustering and error correction. Lower-bound total TCR beta diversity was estimated with a nonparametric unseen species model using Euler transformation. Through fastp at Q25 and MiXCR, TCRdb rebuilt clones from the public reads, retaining in-frame beta chains. One record per CDR3 amino acid sequence lists the most common genes and DNA. The V and J calls were determined by TCRdb, not by the authors. Within this sample are 800,000 to 950,000 distinct CDR3 sequences, with 25% to 35% of them counted one time only. The ten largest account for roughly 10% of the sample.

A word on this clonotype: Its target antigen remains unknown. Per-base qualities were not stored, and no clone one base away is much larger.

The donors were roughly 40 Caucasian individuals from Russia, aged roughly 6 to 100 years, who were systemically healthy. Each donor gave roughly 11 milliliters of peripheral blood, drawn into EDTA-treated Vacutainer tubes. Ficoll-Paque density-gradient centrifugation was used to isolate PBMCs, with at least 7 million per sample. Trizol reagent was used to extract total RNA from the PBMCs, yielding at least 5.5 micrograms per sample. Naive CD45RAhigh/CD27high T cell percentages were measured by flow cytometry on a PBMC aliquot from every donor. The same sample was also used in a study of T cells of mothers and their children. As noted in the second study: Nine systemically healthy Caucasian individuals served as donors, namely three mothers together with their six children. cDNA synthesis used all of the extracted RNA, with approximately 1.6 ug of RNA in each 15 ul reaction. In the second PCR, the M1S primer introduced both the sample barcodes and 2-4 random nucleotides. Over 8 million TCR beta CDR3 reads were obtained for each mother, and some 3 million reads were obtained for each child. TCR recombination output is similarly shaped by thymic selection in related and unrelated pairs, with a minor effect exerted by inherited differences. Related mother-child pairs always showed normalized repertoire overlap that was slightly higher than in unrelated mother-child pairs, though the difference was never significant. No persistent microchimeric T cell clones were detected, at a sensitivity of around 100 clones per million clonotypes. The study used deep NGS to compare TCR beta repertoires of mothers and children, seeking features distinguishing related mother-child pairs from unrelated individuals. Mothers averaged about 40 +/- 4 years of age and children averaged about 12 +/- 4 years. After adapters were ligated using NEBNext reagents, the libraries underwent 100+100 nt paired-end sequencing on an Illumina HiSeq 2000. To prevent cross-contamination, the mother and child libraries were prepared one month apart and sequenced in separate runs. Each donor had between roughly 500,000 and 2,100,000 distinct TCR beta clonotypes identified. Naive TCR beta clonotypes were estimated from low-frequency clonotypes matched to each donor's FACS-determined naive share, without sorting.

Material: blood. The sequence was obtained from a woman in her 40s in good health.

The CDR3 is CSARTEGFEQYF. In nucleotide form, the sequence is TGCAGTGCTAGGACAGAAGGTTTCGAGCAGTACTTC. The chain uses TRBV20-1 and TRBJ2-5; the D region possibly corresponds to TRBD1 (5 bases align). With the DNA end fitting TRBJ2-7 better, the J assignment may be wrong. Looking up the germline V gene (reference sequence) yields CDR1 DFQATT and CDR2 SNEGSKA. Its CDR3 holds 12 amino acids, cysteine through phenylalanine. Here the CDR3 DNA is all that survives: 36 bases in frame from base 1.